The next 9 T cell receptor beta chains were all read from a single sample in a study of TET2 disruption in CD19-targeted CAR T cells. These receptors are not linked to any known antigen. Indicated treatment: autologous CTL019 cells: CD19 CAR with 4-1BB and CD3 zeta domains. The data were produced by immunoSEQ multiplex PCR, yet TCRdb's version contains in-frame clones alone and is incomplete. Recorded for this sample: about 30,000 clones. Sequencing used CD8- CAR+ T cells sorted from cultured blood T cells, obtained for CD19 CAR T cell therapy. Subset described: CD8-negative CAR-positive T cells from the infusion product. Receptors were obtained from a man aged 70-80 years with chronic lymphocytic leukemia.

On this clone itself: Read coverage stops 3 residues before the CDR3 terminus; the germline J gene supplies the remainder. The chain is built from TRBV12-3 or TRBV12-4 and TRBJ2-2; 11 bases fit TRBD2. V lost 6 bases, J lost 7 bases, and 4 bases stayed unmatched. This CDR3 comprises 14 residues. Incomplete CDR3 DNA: TGTGCCAGCAGCCCGGGACTAGCGGACGGGGAG. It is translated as CASSPGLADGE. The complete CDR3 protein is CASSPGLADGELFF.

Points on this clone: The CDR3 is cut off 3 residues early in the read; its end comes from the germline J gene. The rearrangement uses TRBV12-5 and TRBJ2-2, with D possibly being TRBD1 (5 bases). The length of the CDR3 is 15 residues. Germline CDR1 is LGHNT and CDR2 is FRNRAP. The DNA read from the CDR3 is TGTGCTAGTGGTTTGGTAAAGGGGATGAATTCACCG. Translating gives CASGLVKGMNSP. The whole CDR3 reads CASGLVKGMNSPLFF.

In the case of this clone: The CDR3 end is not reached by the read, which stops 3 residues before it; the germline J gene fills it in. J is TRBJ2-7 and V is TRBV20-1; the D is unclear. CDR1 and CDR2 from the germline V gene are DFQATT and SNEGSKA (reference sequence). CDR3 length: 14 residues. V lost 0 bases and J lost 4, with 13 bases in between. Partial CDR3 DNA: TGCAGTGCTAGAGATGCAGGATTCCCTTACGAG. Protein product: CSARDAGFPYE. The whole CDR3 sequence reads CSARDAGFPYEQYF.

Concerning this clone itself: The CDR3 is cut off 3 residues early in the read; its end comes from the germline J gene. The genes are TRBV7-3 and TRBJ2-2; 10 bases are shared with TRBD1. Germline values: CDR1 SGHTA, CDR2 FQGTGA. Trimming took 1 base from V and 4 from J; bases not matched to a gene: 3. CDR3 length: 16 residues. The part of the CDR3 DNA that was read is TGTGCCAGCAGCTTAATGGACAGGGGGGGCACCGGGGAG. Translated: CASSLMDRGGTGE. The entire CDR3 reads CASSLMDRGGTGELFF.

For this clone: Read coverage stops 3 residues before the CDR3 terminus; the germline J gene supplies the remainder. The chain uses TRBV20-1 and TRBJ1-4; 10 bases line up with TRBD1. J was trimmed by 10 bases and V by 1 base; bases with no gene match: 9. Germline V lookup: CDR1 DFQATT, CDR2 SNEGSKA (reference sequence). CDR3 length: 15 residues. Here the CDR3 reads CSARGRTGGEGKLFF. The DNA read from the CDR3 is TGCAGTGCTAGAGGAAGGACAGGGGGAGAGGGAAAA.

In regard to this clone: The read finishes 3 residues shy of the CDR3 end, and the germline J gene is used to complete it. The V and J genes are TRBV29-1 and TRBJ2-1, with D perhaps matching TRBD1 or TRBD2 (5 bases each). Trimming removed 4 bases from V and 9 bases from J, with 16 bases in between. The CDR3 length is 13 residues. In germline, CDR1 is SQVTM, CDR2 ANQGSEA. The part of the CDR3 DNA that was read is TGCAGCGTTGGTGGCAGGGTCGGAGGTGAG. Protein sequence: CSVGGRVGGE. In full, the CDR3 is CSVGGRVGGEQFF.

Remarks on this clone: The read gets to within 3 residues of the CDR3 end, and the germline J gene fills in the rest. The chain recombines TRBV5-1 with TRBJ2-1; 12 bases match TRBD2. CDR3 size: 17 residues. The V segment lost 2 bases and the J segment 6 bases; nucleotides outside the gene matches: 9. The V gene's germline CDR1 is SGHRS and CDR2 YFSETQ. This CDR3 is CASSLNPSGGALNEQFF. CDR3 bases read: TGCGCCAGCAGCTTAAACCCTAGCGGGGGGGCACTCAATGAG.

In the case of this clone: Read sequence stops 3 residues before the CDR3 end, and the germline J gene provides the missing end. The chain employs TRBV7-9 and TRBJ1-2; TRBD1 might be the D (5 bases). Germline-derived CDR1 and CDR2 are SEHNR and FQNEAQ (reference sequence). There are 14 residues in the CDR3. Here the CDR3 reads CASSEAGGYNDYTF. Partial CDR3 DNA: TGTGCCAGCAGCGAGGCGGGGGGGTACAATGAC.

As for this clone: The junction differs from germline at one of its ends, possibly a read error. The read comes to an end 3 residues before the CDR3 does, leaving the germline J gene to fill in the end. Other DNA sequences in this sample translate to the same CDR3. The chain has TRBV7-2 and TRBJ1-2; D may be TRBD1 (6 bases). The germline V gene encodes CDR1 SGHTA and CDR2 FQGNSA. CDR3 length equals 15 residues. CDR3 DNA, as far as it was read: TGTGCCAGCAGCTCTACCCCACAGGGTAGCTATGGT. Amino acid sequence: CASSSTPQGSYG. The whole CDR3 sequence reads CASSSTPQGSYGYTF.